This TCR beta chain was found in a study of CD4 T cell repertoires in COVID-19 (dated by TCRdb to the early 2020s). For the wider study: For cross-reactivity analysis, CFSE-low cells were expanded with IL-2 for about 10 days and were then relabeled and restimulated with spike proteins from other coronaviruses. In COVID-19-recovered individuals, the study described naturally processed CD4+ T cell responses to SARS-CoV-2 spike and nucleoprotein and used TCR Vbeta sequencing to evaluate clonal composition. In three recovered individuals, the researchers analyzed the TCR Vbeta repertoire of SARS-CoV-2-reactive T cells at the subset level.

V loses 5 bases, J loses 6 bases, and the germline ends lie 8 bases apart. The CDR3 sequence holds 11 residues, the cysteine and phenylalanine included. The sequence is cut down to CDR3 DNA, 33 bases in frame from base 1. CDR1 and CDR2 (MNHEY, SVGAGI) derive from the germline V gene. As regards this clone: No antigen is known for it. No quality values exist for individual bases; no much larger clone is one base distant.

The paper's findings and limits, for the study overall: Several of the most expanded SARS-CoV-2-reactive clonotypes were shared between two or all three memory subsets, suggesting intraclonal diversification. Between roughly 6 and 27% of SARS-CoV-2 clonotypes were also detected in secondary cultures stimulated with SARS-CoV and/or HKU1 spike, a finding consistent with cross-reactivity.

To prepare the library, the immunoSEQ multiplex PCR assay was applied. The published analysis was carried out like this. The Chao-Jaccard similarity index and the number of shared clonotypes were used to measure repertoire overlap between subsets. Imported from immuneACCESS, the table was reduced by TCRdb to in-frame sequences with V and J called. These copies leave out some clones; in studies compared against another copy, an unresolved V gene accounts for under half, and the cause of the remainder is not known. The DNA gave D and trimming, while V, J and clone size come from that table. The sample table shows approximately 79,000 clones, and roughly four fifths are seen once. About 0.58% of the sample is in the top ten clones. The time point label here, explained by the study, means: sample from a COVID-19-recovered individual after infection. Patients who had recovered from mild-to-severe COVID-19 served as donors. Uncultured memory T cell samples were sequenced directly after ex vivo isolation. From peripheral blood mononuclear cells, the researchers isolated CD4+ total memory, central memory, effector memory and circulating T follicular helper cells.

The TCR originated in a human donor who had COVID-19. The chain links TRBV6-5 with TRBJ2-7, with the D segment identity uncertain. Here the sequenced sample was CD4+ T cells from peripheral blood, taken after recovery from COVID-19. The CDR3 is CASSTKGEQYF. The nucleotide sequence reads as follows: TGTGCCAGCAGTACCAAGGGCGAGCAGTACTTC.